These 21 T cell receptor beta chains came from one sample sequenced in a study of cytomegalovirus exposure and HLA in healthy donors. 13 Jbeta primers and 60 Vbeta primers were used for the PCR. TCRdb keeps only in-frame clones here, not all; method: immunoSEQ multiplex PCR. The top ten hold less than 5% of the sample, which has about 140,000 clones, roughly 77% seen once. Source material: PBMCs. The receptors here all came from a man aged 25-45 years in good health.

The sample holds a few counts of this clone. The gene calls are TRBV7-6 and TRBJ2-5; TRBD2 matches 9 bases. The J call is doubtful: the DNA matches TRBJ2-7 better. This CDR3 has 15 amino acids. Looked up from germline, CDR1 is SGHVS and CDR2 is FNYEAQ. CDR3 loop: CASSPISGRGGEQYF. In DNA form, the CDR3 reads TGTGCCAGCAGTCCTATTAGCGGGAGAGGGGGCGAGCAGTACTTC.

The chain uses TRBV7-8 and TRBJ2-5, with 9 bases lining up with TRBD1. The V gene's germline CDR1 is SGHVS and CDR2 FQNEAQ. The CDR3 sequence is 17 residues long. V shed 5 bases, J shed 4 bases, and the junction held 14 bases outside the gene matches. The CDR3 coding sequence is TGTGCCAGCAGCCACTTCCGGGACAGGGTACAGAGAGAGACCCAGTACTTC. It yields the protein CASSHFRDRVQRETQYF.

The CDR3 coding sequence is TGCAGCGTCGGCCGGGGGACCCCCGGGGCCTACGAGCAGTACTTC. Translating it yields CSVGRGTPGAYEQYF. This chain connects TRBV29-1 to TRBJ2-7; D perhaps matches TRBD2 (6 bases). CDR1 and CDR2 from the germline V gene are SQVTM and ANQGSEA. V lost 6 bases and J lost 2, with 20 bases in between. The CDR3 has 15 residues.

This chain joins TRBV4-1 and TRBJ2-3; 8 nucleotides align to TRBD2. Germline lookup yields CDR1 MGHRA and CDR2 YSYEKL. The trim removed 3 bases at V and 5 bases at J, leaving 10 bases unmatched. The CDR3 contains 16 residues. CDR3 protein: CASSHPGAGAVDTQYF. The CDR3 bases are TGCGCCAGCAGCCACCCCGGAGCGGGAGCGGTAGATACGCAGTATTTT.

The gene calls are TRBV19 and TRBJ1-2; D remains unclear. Germline CDR1 and CDR2: LNHDA and SQIVND (reference sequence). The V gene lost 4 bases and the J gene lost 8 bases, with 8 bases spanning the gap. The CDR3 spans 11 residues. In DNA, the CDR3 is TGTGCCAGTAGTAGGCATATCGGCTACACCTTC. Translated, it gives CASSRHIGYTF.

The chain combines TRBV7-9 with TRBJ2-7; tentatively, D is TRBD2 (6 bases). V shed 4 bases and J shed 4 bases, with 20 bases lying between them. Germline CDR1 SEHNR, CDR2 FQNEAQ (reference sequence). CDR3 length equals 16 residues. The CDR3 region is CASSSGPRAGGYEQYF. In DNA, the CDR3 is TGTGCCAGCAGCTCCGGGCCCCGGGCCGGGGGATACGAGCAGTACTTC. Full variable domain (outside the CDR3, taken from reference TRBV7-9 and TRBJ2-7): DTGVSQNPRHKITKRGQNVTFRCDPISEHNRLYWYRQTLGQGPEFLTYFQNEAQLEKSRLLSDRFSAERPKGSFSTLEIQRTEQGDSAMYLCASSSGPRAGGYEQYFGPGTRLTVT.

The gene calls are TRBV7-9 and TRBJ2-5; weak D call: TRBD1 (6 bases). Germline V lookup: CDR1 SEHNR, CDR2 FQNEAQ (reference sequence). V was cut by 7 bases and J by 2 bases, with 14 bases left in between. This CDR3 has 14 amino acids. The CDR3 bases are TGTGCCAGCAAAATTGGGACAAAACAAGAGACCCAGTACTTC. It yields the protein CASKIGTKQETQYF.

This clone was counted between two and nine times. V gene TRBV28 combines with J gene TRBJ2-7, with a weak D call TRBD2 (6 bases). CDR3 length: 15 residues. The V end lost 7 bases, the J end lost 2 bases, and 18 bases lay between the germline ends. Germline CDR1 MDHEN, CDR2 SYDVKM. The chain's CDR3 is CASNSGGDFPYEQYF. In nucleotides, the CDR3 is TGTGCCAGCAATTCCGGTGGGGACTTTCCCTACGAGCAGTACTTC.

This sequence joins TRBV23-1 and TRBJ2-7; 9 nucleotides match TRBD2. TRBV23-1 is sorted into the ORF group, with uncertain function. V was clipped by 7 bases and J by 0 bases; unmatched bases: 10. The CDR3 runs to 16 residues. The CDR3 loop reads CASIKREALISYEQYF. The CDR3 DNA sequence: TGCGCCAGCATAAAGCGGGAGGCCCTAATCTCCTACGAGCAGTACTTC.

The chain carries TRBV28 and TRBJ2-2, with D unclear. The CDR3 loop spans 12 amino acids. The germline V gene encodes CDR1 MDHEN and CDR2 SYDVKM. V dropped 3 bases and J dropped 5 bases, with 4 bases sitting between them. CDR3 residues: CASSFPTGELFF. CDR3 nucleotides: TGTGCCAGCAGTTTCCCGACCGGGGAGCTGTTTTTT.

The genes are TRBV27 and TRBJ2-7, with TRBD1 matching over 8 bases. Germline-derived CDR1 and CDR2 are MNHEY and SMNVEV (reference sequence). Losses at the gene ends were 5 bases for V and 6 bases for J; bases not matched to a gene: 9. There are 14 residues in the CDR3. The CDR3: CASSLQGALREQYF. The DNA of the CDR3 is TGTGCCAGCAGTCTCCAGGGGGCCTTACGCGAGCAGTACTTC.

The J gene is TRBJ2-1, the V gene TRBV11-2, with a possible D match to TRBD1 (6 bases). Germline V CDR1 and CDR2: SGHAT, FQNNGV. Trimming cost V 6 bases and J 6 bases, with 12 bases left between them. This CDR3 has 13 amino acids. The CDR3 loop reads CASRLDRSNEQFF. The CDR3 coding sequence is TGTGCCAGCAGACTCGACAGGAGCAATGAGCAGTTCTTC.

This chain links TRBV19 with TRBJ1-4; unclear D gene. Deletions cut 3 bases from V and 8 bases from J, with 10 bases between. Germline V gene lookup returns CDR1 LNHDA and CDR2 SQIVND (reference sequence). This CDR3 has 13 amino acids. CDR3 bases: TGTGCCAGTAGTATTACAGTTCGGGAAAAACTGTTTTTT. Protein product: CASSITVREKLFF.

A word on this clone: The junction differs from germline at one of its ends, possibly a read error. The chain couples TRBV6-1 to TRBJ2-7, with 9 positions matching TRBD1. The CDR3 is 15 residues long. Germline V gene data show CDR1 as MNHNS and CDR2 as SASEGT. CDR3 bases: TGTGCCAGCAGTCCCCGGGGACAGGGTAATCGGGGTTGGGACTTC. This codes for CASSPRGQGNRGWDF.

The chain is built from TRBV29-1 and TRBJ2-5; TRBD2 is a possible D gene (5 bases). CDR3 size: 13 residues. Trimming removed 4 bases at V and 5 bases at J, with 14 bases between. Germline V lookup: CDR1 SQVTM, CDR2 ANQGSEA. CDR3 coding DNA: TGCAGCGTTGCTGACGGGAAAAGGGAGACCCAGTACTTC. It specifies CSVADGKRETQYF.

About this clone: Other DNA sequences within the sample encode an identical CDR3. The chain recombines TRBV7-9 with TRBJ1-2; D remains unclear. This CDR3 spans 13 amino acids. Germline lookup yields CDR1 SEHNR and CDR2 FQNEAQ (reference sequence). The V end was cut by 5 bases, the J end by 1 base, with 8 bases between. This CDR3 reads CASSQSNNYGYTF. The CDR3, as DNA: TGTGCCAGCAGCCAGTCCAATAACTATGGCTACACCTTC. The entire variable domain, with the rest obtained from reference TRBV7-9 and TRBJ1-2, is as follows: DTGVSQNPRHKITKRGQNVTFRCDPISEHNRLYWYRQTLGQGPEFLTYFQNEAQLEKSRLLSDRFSAERPKGSFSTLEIQRTEQGDSAMYLCASSQSNNYGYTFGSGTRLTVV.

This chain connects TRBV6-5 to TRBJ2-7, with a tentative D call TRBD1 (6 bases). CDR1 is MNHEY, CDR2 SVGAGI, per germline. Trimming cost V 0 bases and J 7 bases, with 10 bases left between them. This CDR3 is built from 13 residues. For the CDR3, the DNA is TGTGCCAGCAGTTACTCAAGGGGGTCGGAGCAGTACTTC. It specifies CASSYSRGSEQYF.

This clone was detected a few times. The chain links TRBV6-5 to TRBJ1-6; TRBD1 is a possible D gene (6 bases). Germline lookup yields CDR1 MNHEY and CDR2 SVGAGI. CDR3 size: 13 residues. V was cut by 10 bases and J by 7 bases, with 14 bases left in between. The CDR3 sequence is CATTPGANSPLHF. For the CDR3, the DNA is TGTGCCACCACCCCAGGGGCCAATTCACCCCTCCACTTT.

The chain links TRBV21-1 to TRBJ2-1; the table's TRBD2 call for D was not verified on the DNA. TRBV21-1 corresponds to a pseudogene. There are 12 residues in the CDR3. This CDR3 is CASSLRRGEQFF. For the CDR3, the DNA is TGTGCCAGCAGCCTGCGGCGGGGTGAGCAGTTCTTC.

This clone was detected a few times. This rearrangement joins TRBV5-6 to TRBJ2-5, with D possibly matching TRBD2 (6 bases). The germline CDR1 and CDR2 sequences are SGHDT and YYEEEE. Trimming left V 2 bases short and J 3 bases short, with 8 bases between. CDR3 length: 13 amino acids. CDR3 residues: CASSLLAEETQYF. DNA for the CDR3: TGTGCCAGCAGCTTACTAGCTGAAGAGACCCAGTACTTC.

This clone was counted between two and nine times. The gene calls are TRBV11-2 and TRBJ1-3; 7 bases map to TRBD1. CDR3 length equals 16 residues. Germline V gene data show CDR1 as SGHAT and CDR2 as FQNNGV. J was trimmed by 0 bases and V by 5 bases; bases with no gene match: 7. The CDR3 sequence: CASSPRTGISGNTIYF. In DNA form, the CDR3 reads TGTGCCAGCAGCCCGCGGACAGGCATCTCTGGAAACACCATATATTTT.